This T cell receptor (beta chain) came from a study of T cell changes during pregnancy in multiple sclerosis (dated by TCRdb to between 2018 and 2021). Regarding the research as a whole: The study examined how the T cell repertoire changed over the course of pregnancy in women with multiple sclerosis.

CDR1 and CDR2 were assigned from the germline V gene (reference sequence) as MNHEY and SMNVEV. Inclusive of the bounding cysteine and phenylalanine, the CDR3 is 14 residues long. Only CDR3 DNA remains: 42 bases, in frame from the first base. Trimming takes 6 bases from V and 6 bases from J, and the germline ends sit 14 bases apart. Concerning this clone: What antigen it recognizes has not been identified. No much larger clone exists at a distance of one base, and base qualities are not known.

The method behind the library was the immunoSEQ multiplex PCR assay. Drawn from immuneACCESS, this table holds only the in-frame rearrangements with V and J called that TCRdb kept. Clones are partly lost; checked studies trace under half to an unresolved V gene and leave the rest unexplained. The table for this sample lists around 30,000 clones; roughly nine tenths of them were counted only once. The ten largest clones capture approximately 6% of the sample. The sequence derives from a female donor with multiple sclerosis, enrolled in a pregnancy study. The chain couples TRBV27 to TRBJ1-4, and the D gene may be TRBD1, 5 bases matching. The sequences come from CD8+ T cells from peripheral blood mononuclear cells, collected before pregnancy. The CDR3 corresponds to CASRRTSLDEKLFF. Here is the DNA: TGTGCCAGCAGACGGACATCGTTGGATGAAAAACTGTTTTTT.